This T cell receptor (beta chain) was retrieved from a study of a mutant IDH1 vaccine in newly diagnosed glioma. Background on the study: Across weeks 1, 3, 5, 7, 11, 15, 19 and 23, patients received a vaccination each time, eight in all.

The CDR3 is 18 amino acids. Trimming removed 8 bases from V and 0 bases from J, with 22 bases in between. Germline V gene lookup returns CDR1 SNHLY and CDR2 FYNNEI. Overall study results and limits: Apparently unrelated to pseudoprogression were changes in the top peripheral T cell clonotypes.

Time point described: week 11, during vaccination. Every vaccination contained 300 ug of the mutant IDH1 20-mer peptide and was paired with topical imiquimod. Concerning this clone itself: Its antigen is as yet unknown.

TCRdb keeps only in-frame clones here, not all; method: immunoSEQ multiplex PCR. In the table there are some 59,000 clones, 75% to 90% of which are singletons. The chain recombines TRBV2 with TRBJ2-2; D unresolved. The material was PBMCs, obtained from a glioma patient whose treatment included an IDH1 peptide vaccine. The TCR was taken from a man aged 35 to 55 with glioma. Here the CDR3 reads CASGVSIELYANTGELFF. CDR3 nucleotide sequence: TGTGCCAGCGGTGTCTCGATTGAGCTCTACGCGAACACCGGGGAGCTGTTTTTT. Full variable domain (outside the CDR3, taken from reference TRBV2 and TRBJ2-2): EPEVTQTPSHQVTQMGQEVILRCVPISNHLYFYWYRQILGQKVEFLVSFYNNEISEKSEIFDDQFSVERPDGSNFTLKIRSTKLEDSAMYFCASGVSIELYANTGELFFGEGSRLTVL.